Listed below are T cell receptor beta chains from one sample, sequenced in a study of T-cell reconstitution after alpha-beta-depleted transplantation in children. MiXCR, run by TCRdb on the PCR reads, gives a single entry per CDR3 protein. The data show hundreds of thousands of distinct CDR3 sequences, with roughly 14% seen just once and 0.79% held by the top ten. This material consisted of PBMCs, taken before TCRalphabeta/CD19-depleted stem cell transplant. The receptor source for this set is a girl aged 2 to 10 with congenital amegakaryocytic thrombocytopenia, due to receive a stem cell transplant. CDR3s include the opening cysteine and the closing phenylalanine or tryptophan. Each record gives: V gene, clone size, D gene, J gene, CDR3 protein, CDR3 DNA. A D gene is named only where the DNA matches it firmly. A clone size is listed for some rows: how often the clone was seen (once, few, many), or a class if it is expanded.

V gene: TRBV5-1
clone size: few
D gene: TRBD2
J gene: TRBJ2-1
CDR3 protein: CASSPPGRGVVLAGDVYNEQFF
CDR3 DNA: TGCGCCAGCAGCCCTCCTGGCAGGGGGGTAGTACTAGCGGGAGATGTCTACAATGAGCAGTTCTTC

V gene: TRBV27
clone size: many
D gene: -
J gene: TRBJ2-2
CDR3 protein: CASSLWAIDSGELFF
CDR3 DNA: TGTGCCAGCAGTTTATGGGCTATCGATTCCGGGGAGCTGTTTTTT

V gene: TRBV7-6
clone size: many
D gene: TRBD2
J gene: TRBJ2-2
CDR3 protein: CASSFGTSGTLITGELFF
CDR3 DNA: TGTGCCAGCAGCTTTGGGACTAGCGGGACCCTTATCACCGGGGAGCTGTTTTTT

V gene: TRBV5-1
clone size: many
D gene: -
J gene: TRBJ2-2
CDR3 protein: CASSGNLTEYPGGELFF
CDR3 DNA: TGCGCCAGCAGCGGAAACCTTACCGAGTACCCGGGCGGGGAGCTGTTTTTT

V gene: TRBV5-1
clone size: many
D gene: TRBD2
J gene: TRBJ2-1
CDR3 protein: CASSRGLGRYNEQFF
CDR3 DNA: TGCGCCAGCAGCAGGGGACTAGGGCGATACAATGAGCAGTTCTTC

V gene: TRBV29-1
clone size: few
D gene: TRBD2
J gene: TRBJ2-1
CDR3 protein: CSVRAGGLYNEQFF
CDR3 DNA: TGCAGCGTTCGGGCGGGAGGGCTATACAATGAGCAGTTCTTC

V gene: TRBV20-1
clone size: -
D gene: TRBD2
J gene: TRBJ2-1
CDR3 protein: CSAPTRVSGSSNEQFF
CDR3 DNA: TGCAGTGCGCCTACGCGGGTCAGCGGGAGTAGCAATGAGCAGTTCTTC

V gene: TRBV6-5
clone size: -
D gene: TRBD2
J gene: TRBJ2-5
CDR3 protein: CASSYANYRTSGQETQYF
CDR3 DNA: TGTGCCAGCAGTTACGCAAATTACAGGACTAGCGGACAAGAGACCCAGTACTTC

V gene: TRBV20-1
clone size: -
D gene: TRBD2
J gene: TRBJ2-2
CDR3 protein: CSASGFLAGSYKRELFF
CDR3 DNA: TGCAGTGCTAGCGGGTTCCTAGCGGGAAGTTATAAACGGGAGCTGTTTTTT

V gene: TRBV25-1
clone size: many
D gene: -
J gene: TRBJ1-5
CDR3 protein: CASRMGAGQPQHF
CDR3 DNA: TGTGCCAGCAGGATGGGGGCTGGGCAGCCCCAGCATTTT

V gene: TRBV29-1
clone size: many
D gene: -
J gene: TRBJ1-1
CDR3 protein: CSAERPPGTEAFF
CDR3 DNA: TGCAGCGCCGAACGACCCCCAGGGACTGAAGCTTTCTTT

V gene: TRBV5-5
clone size: few
D gene: TRBD2
J gene: TRBJ2-1
CDR3 protein: CASSLATIAGAEQFF
CDR3 DNA: TGTGCCAGCAGCTTGGCCACGATAGCGGGAGCCGAGCAGTTCTTC

V gene: TRBV20-1
clone size: many
D gene: -
J gene: TRBJ1-2
CDR3 protein: CSAREIVWTGGYTF
CDR3 DNA: TGCAGTGCTAGAGAGATAGTCTGGACGGGAGGCTACACCTTC

V gene: TRBV11-3
clone size: -
D gene: -
J gene: TRBJ2-3
CDR3 protein: CASSLGGYSTDTQYF
CDR3 DNA: TGTGCCAGCAGCTTAGGTGGTTATAGCACAGATACGCAGTATTTT

V gene: TRBV7-2
clone size: -
D gene: TRBD1
J gene: TRBJ1-2
CDR3 protein: CASSLAGDRGSYGYTF
CDR3 DNA: TGTGCCAGCAGCTTAGCCGGGGACAGGGGTTCTTATGGCTACACCTTC